The 4 T cell receptor beta chains below all came from one sample that was sequenced in a study of T cells in Graves' hyperthyroidism and ophthalmopathy. The CDR3 regions of TCR beta were amplified from RNA transcripts. The TCR CDR3 was amplified in a first-round RT-PCR using the HTBI primer set. A single record per CDR3 protein comes from TCRdb applying MiXCR to the multiplex PCR reads. Counted here are roughly 800,000 distinct CDR3 sequences, approximately 40% occurring once; the ten biggest clones make up around 10%. What was sequenced was blood. The receptors come from a man aged 18 to 29 with Graves' hyperthyroidism.

The chain links TRBV20-1 to TRBJ2-7, with 8 bases lining up with TRBD2. Germline trimming cut 0 bases from V and 3 bases from J; bases unmatched to any gene: 10. Germline V lookup: CDR1 DFQATT, CDR2 SNEGSKA (reference sequence). There are 16 residues in the CDR3. CDR3 amino acids: CSARDITSGVDYEQYF. The CDR3 nucleotides are TGCAGTGCTAGAGACATAACTAGCGGAGTTGACTACGAGCAGTACTTC.

This clonotype came up many times. J is TRBJ1-1 and V is TRBV29-1; D is uncertain. Trimming removed 4 bases from V and 4 bases from J, with 7 bases in between. CDR3 length equals 11 residues. Germline lookup yields CDR1 SQVTM and CDR2 ANQGSEA. The CDR3 loop is CSVVTSTEAFF. CDR3 coding DNA: TGCAGCGTTGTGACGAGCACTGAAGCTTTCTTT.

In its sample, this clonotype was seen a few times. This chain connects TRBV9 to TRBJ2-7; D possibly uses TRBD1 or TRBD2 (5 bases each). V was cut by 0 bases and J by 0 bases, with 10 bases left in between. This CDR3 contains 15 residues. CDR1 is SGDLS and CDR2 is YYNGEE in the germline V gene. CDR3 in amino acids: CASSVGGETSYEQYF. In nucleotides, the CDR3 is TGTGCCAGCAGCGTAGGAGGGGAGACCTCCTACGAGCAGTACTTC. Supplemented by reference TRBV9 and TRBJ2-7, the full variable domain reads DSGVTQTPKHLITATGQRVTLRCSPRSGDLSVYWYQQSLDQGLQFLIQYYNGEERAKGNILERFSAQQFPDLHSELNLSSLELGDSALYFCASSVGGETSYEQYFGPGTRLTVT.

The table lists this clonotype with many counts. The chain recombines TRBV20-1 with TRBJ1-4; 7 bases are a match to TRBD1. The CDR3 totals 13 residues. Trimming at V came to 6 bases and at J to 4 bases, leaving 5 bases not matched to a gene. From germline, CDR1 is DFQATT and CDR2 SNEGSKA (reference sequence). The CDR3 loop is CSAQGDSNEKLFF. CDR3 DNA sequence: TGCAGTGCGCAGGGGGACAGTAATGAAAAACTGTTTTTT.